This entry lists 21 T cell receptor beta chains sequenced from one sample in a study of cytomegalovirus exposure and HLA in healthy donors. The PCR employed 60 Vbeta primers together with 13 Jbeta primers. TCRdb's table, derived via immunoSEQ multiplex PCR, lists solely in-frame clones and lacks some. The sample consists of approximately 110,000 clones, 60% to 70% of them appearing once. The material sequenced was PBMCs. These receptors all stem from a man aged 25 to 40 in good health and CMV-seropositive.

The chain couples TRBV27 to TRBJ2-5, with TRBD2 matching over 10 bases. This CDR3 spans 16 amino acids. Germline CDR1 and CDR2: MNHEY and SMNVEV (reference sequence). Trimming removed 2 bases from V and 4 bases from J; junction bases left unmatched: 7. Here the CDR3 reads CASSLQASGGGETQYF. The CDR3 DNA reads TGTGCCAGCAGTTTACAAGCTAGCGGGGGCGGAGAGACCCAGTACTTC.

CDR3 DNA sequence: TGTGCCAGCAGCCCCAGAGTGGGACAGGACACCGGGGAGCTGTTTTTT. This codes for CASSPRVGQDTGELFF. The V gene is TRBV7-9, the J gene TRBJ2-2, with 8 bases lining up with TRBD1. CDR1 and CDR2 from the germline V gene are SEHNR and FQNEAQ (reference sequence). This CDR3 region has 16 residues. V was pared by 5 bases and J by 3 bases, with 8 bases of the junction left unmatched. Full variable domain (remainder filled in from reference TRBV7-9 and TRBJ2-2): DTGVSQNPRHKITKRGQNVTFRCDPISEHNRLYWYRQTLGQGPEFLTYFQNEAQLEKSRLLSDRFSAERPKGSFSTLEIQRTEQGDSAMYLCASSPRVGQDTGELFFGEGSRLTVL.

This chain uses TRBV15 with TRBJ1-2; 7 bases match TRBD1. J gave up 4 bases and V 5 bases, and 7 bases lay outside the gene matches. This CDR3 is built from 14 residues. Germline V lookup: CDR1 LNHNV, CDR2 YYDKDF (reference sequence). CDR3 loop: CATSGSTGVYGYTF. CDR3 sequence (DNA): TGTGCCACCAGCGGAAGTACAGGGGTCTATGGCTACACCTTC.

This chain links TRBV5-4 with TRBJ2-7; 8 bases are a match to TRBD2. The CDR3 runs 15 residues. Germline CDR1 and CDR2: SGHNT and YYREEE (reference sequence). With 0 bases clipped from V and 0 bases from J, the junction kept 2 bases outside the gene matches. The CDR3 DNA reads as TGTGCCAGCAGCTTGGGGAGCGGGGGCTCCTACGAGCAGTACTTC. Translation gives CASSLGSGGSYEQYF.

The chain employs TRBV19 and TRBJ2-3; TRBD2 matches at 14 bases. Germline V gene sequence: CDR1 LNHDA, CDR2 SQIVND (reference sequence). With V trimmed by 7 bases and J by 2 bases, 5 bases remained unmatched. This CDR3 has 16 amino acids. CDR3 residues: CASTPTSGGATDTQYF. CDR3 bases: TGTGCCAGTACCCCGACTAGCGGGGGGGCCACAGATACGCAGTATTTT.

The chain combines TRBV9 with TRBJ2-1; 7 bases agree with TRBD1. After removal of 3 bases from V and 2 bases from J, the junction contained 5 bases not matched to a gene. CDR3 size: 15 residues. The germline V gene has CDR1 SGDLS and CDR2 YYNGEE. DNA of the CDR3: TGTGCCAGCAGCGGGGACAGACGACCCTACAATGAGCAGTTCTTC. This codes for CASSGDRRPYNEQFF.

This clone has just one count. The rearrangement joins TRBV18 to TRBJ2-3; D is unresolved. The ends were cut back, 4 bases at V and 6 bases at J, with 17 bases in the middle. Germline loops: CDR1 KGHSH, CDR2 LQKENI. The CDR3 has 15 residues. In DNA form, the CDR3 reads TGTGCCAGCTCACTTAATAGCTCACCCACGGATACGCAGTATTTT. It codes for CASSLNSSPTDTQYF.

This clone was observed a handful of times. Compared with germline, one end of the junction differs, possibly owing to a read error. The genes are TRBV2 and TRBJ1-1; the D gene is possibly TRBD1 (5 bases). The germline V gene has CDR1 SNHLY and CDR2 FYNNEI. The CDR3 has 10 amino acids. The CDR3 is CASGGTEPFF. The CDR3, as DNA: TGTGCCAGCGGCGGGACTGAACCTTTCTTT.

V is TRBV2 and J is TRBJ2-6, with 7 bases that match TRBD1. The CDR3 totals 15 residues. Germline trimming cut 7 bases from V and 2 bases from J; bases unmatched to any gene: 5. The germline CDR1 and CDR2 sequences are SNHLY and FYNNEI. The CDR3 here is CASTAQGPGANVLTF. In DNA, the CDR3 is TGTGCCAGCACTGCACAGGGGCCTGGGGCCAACGTCCTGACTTTC. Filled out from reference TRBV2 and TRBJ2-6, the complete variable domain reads EPEVTQTPSHQVTQMGQEVILRCVPISNHLYFYWYRQILGQKVEFLVSFYNNEISEKSEIFDDQFSVERPDGSNFTLKIRSTKLEDSAMYFCASTAQGPGANVLTFGAGSRLTVL.

CDR3 in DNA: TGTGCCAGCAGCGTTGGCGGGGGGAAAGACAATGAGCAGTTCTTC. Protein product: CASSVGGGKDNEQFF. This chain joins TRBV9 and TRBJ2-1, with 8 bases aligning to TRBD2. V lost 2 bases to trimming and J lost 5 bases; unmatched junction nucleotides: 6. Germline V CDR1 and CDR2: SGDLS, YYNGEE. The CDR3 is 15 residues long.

The CDR3 loop reads CASSSTGAQAFF. The DNA of the CDR3 is TGTGCCAGCAGTTCCACAGGGGCGCAAGCTTTCTTT. V gene TRBV6-5 combines with J gene TRBJ1-1, with TRBD1 matching 7 bases. CDR3 length equals 12 residues. V gave up 4 bases and J gave up 9 bases; unmatched junction bases: 5. Germline V CDR1 and CDR2: MNHEY, SVGAGI.

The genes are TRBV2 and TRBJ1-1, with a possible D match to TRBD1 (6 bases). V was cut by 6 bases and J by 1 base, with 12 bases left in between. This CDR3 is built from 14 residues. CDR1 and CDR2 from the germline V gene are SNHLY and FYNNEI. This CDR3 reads CASSGDRQNTEAFF. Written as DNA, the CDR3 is TGTGCCAGCAGCGGAGACAGGCAGAACACTGAAGCTTTCTTT.

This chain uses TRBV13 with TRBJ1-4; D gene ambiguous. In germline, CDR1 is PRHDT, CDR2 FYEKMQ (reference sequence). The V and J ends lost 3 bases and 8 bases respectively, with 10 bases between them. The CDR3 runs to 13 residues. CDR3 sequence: CASSFLLREKLFF. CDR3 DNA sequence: TGTGCCAGCAGCTTTCTCCTGCGGGAAAAACTGTTTTTT.

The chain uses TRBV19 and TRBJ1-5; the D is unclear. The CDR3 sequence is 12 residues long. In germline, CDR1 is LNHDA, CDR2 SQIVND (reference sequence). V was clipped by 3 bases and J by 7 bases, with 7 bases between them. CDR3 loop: CASSISGQPQHF. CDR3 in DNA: TGTGCCAGTAGTATTTCAGGCCAGCCCCAGCATTTT.

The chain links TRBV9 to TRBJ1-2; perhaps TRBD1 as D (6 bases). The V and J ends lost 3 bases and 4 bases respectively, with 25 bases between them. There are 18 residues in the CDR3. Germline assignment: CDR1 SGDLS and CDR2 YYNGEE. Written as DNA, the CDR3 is TGTGCCAGCAGCGCAGGGCTCATCTCGGACAGAGAGACCTATGGCTACACCTTC. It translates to CASSAGLISDRETYGYTF.

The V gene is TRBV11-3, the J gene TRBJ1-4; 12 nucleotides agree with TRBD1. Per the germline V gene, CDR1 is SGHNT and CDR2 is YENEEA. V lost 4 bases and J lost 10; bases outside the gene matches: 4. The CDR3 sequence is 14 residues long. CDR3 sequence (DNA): TGTGCCAGCAGCTCCCGGGACAGGGGGCCAAAACTGTTTTTT. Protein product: CASSSRDRGPKLFF.

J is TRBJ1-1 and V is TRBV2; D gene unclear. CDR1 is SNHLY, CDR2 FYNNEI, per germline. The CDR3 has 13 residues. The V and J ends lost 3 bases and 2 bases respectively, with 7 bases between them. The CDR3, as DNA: TGTGCCAGCAGTGATAGCGAAAACACTGAAGCTTTCTTT. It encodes CASSDSENTEAFF. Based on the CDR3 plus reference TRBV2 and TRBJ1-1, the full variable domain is EPEVTQTPSHQVTQMGQEVILRCVPISNHLYFYWYRQILGQKVEFLVSFYNNEISEKSEIFDDQFSVERPDGSNFTLKIRSTKLEDSAMYFCASSDSENTEAFFGQGTRLTVV.

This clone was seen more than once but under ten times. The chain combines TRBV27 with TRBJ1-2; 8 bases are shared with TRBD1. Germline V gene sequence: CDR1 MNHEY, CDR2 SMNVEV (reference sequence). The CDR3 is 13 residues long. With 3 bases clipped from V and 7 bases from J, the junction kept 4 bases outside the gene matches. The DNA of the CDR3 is TGTGCCAGCAGTTTCTACAGGGGGTCTGGCTACACCTTC. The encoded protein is CASSFYRGSGYTF.

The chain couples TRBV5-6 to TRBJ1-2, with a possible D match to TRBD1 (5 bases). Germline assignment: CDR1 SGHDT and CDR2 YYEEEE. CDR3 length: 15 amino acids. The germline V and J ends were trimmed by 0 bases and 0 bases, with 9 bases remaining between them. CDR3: CASSLAPGANYGYTF. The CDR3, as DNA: TGTGCCAGCAGCTTGGCCCCGGGGGCTAACTATGGCTACACCTTC.

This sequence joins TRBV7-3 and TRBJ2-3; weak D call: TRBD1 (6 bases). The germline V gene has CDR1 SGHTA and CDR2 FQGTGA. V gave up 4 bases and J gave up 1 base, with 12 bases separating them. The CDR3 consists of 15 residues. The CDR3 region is CASSSTGQGTDTQYF. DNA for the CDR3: TGTGCCAGCAGCTCCACAGGGCAAGGCACAGATACGCAGTATTTT.

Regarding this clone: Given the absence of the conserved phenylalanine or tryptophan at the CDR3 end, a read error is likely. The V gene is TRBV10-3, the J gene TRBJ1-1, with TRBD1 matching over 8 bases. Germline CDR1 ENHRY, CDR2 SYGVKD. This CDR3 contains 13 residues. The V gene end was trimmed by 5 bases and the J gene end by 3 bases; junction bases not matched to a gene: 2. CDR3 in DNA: TGTGCCATCAGTTTACAGGGGGACACTGAAGCTTTCCTT. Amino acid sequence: CAISLQGDTEAFL.